This T cell receptor beta chain was retrieved from a study of cytomegalovirus exposure and HLA in healthy donors. In germline, CDR1 is LNHDA, CDR2 SQIVND (reference sequence). The CDR3 runs to 14 residues. While unrecorded immune exposures were likely, the donors were nominally healthy when sampled. As for this clone: The antigen remains undetermined.

Points from the study as a whole: Reportedly, a later analysis found an Asian-associated ancestry cluster had fewer N-insertions than the approximately 670-donor mean. Most likely, a cluster of highly shared sequence variants arose as a sequencing artifact. Segments of the TCR beta V type were, in most cases, productive about 87% or about 30% of the time in an earlier analysis.

The PCR used 60 Vbeta and 13 Jbeta primers. Assay: immunoSEQ multiplex PCR; the TCRdb copy retains only in-frame clones and omits some. The sample has about 130,000 clones, approximately 75% seen once. J is TRBJ2-5 and V is TRBV19, with 9 bases identical to TRBD1. The J call is uncertain, as TRBJ2-7 better fits the DNA end. Sequencing was performed on PBMCs. This receptor was identified in a man aged 30 to 39 in good health and CMV-seronegative. The CDR3 here is CASTRGTGTTEQYF. CDR3 nucleotide sequence: TGTGCCAGTACCAGGGGGACAGGGACCACCGAGCAGTACTTC.